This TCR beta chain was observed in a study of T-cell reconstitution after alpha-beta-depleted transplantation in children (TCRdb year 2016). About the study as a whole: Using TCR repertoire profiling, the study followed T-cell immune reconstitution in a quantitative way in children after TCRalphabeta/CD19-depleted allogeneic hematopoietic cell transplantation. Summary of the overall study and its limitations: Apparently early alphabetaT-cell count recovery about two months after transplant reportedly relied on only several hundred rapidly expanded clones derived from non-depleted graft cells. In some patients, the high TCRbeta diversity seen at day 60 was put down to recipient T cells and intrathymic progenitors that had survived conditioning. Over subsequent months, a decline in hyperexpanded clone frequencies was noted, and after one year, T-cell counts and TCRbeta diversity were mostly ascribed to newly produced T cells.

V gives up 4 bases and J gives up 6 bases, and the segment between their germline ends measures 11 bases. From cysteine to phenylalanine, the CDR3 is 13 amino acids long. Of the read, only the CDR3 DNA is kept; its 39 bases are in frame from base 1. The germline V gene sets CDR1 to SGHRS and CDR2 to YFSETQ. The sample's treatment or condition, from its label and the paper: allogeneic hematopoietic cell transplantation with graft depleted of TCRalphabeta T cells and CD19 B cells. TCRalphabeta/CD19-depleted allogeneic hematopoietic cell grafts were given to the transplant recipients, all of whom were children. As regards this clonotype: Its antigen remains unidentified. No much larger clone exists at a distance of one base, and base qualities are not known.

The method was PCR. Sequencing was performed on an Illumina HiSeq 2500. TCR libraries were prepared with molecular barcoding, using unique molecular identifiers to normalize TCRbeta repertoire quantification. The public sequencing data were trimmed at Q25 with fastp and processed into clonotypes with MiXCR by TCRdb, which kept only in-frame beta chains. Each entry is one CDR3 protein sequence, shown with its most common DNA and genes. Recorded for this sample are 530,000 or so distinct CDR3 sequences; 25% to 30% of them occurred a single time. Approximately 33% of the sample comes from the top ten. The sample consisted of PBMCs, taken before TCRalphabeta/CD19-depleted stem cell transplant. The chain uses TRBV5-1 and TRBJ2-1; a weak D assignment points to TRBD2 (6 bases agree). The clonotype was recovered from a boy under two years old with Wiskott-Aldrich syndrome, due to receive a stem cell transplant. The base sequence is TGCGCCAGCAGCGGGGGACTGCGCAATGAGCAGTTCTTC. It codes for CASSGGLRNEQFF.